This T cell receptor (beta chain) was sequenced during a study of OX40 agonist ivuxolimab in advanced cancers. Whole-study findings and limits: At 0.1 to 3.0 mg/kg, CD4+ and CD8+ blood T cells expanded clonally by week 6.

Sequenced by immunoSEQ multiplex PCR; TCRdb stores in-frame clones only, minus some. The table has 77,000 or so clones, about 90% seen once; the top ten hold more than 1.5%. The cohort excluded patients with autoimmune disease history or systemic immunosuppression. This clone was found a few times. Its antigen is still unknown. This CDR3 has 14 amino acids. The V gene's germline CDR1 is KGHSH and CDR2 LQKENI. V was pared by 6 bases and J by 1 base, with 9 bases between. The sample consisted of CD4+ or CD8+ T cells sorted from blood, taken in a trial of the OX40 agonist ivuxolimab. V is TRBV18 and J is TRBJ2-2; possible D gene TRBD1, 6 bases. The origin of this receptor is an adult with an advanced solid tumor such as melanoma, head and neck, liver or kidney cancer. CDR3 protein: CASSRTENTGELFF. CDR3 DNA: TGTGCCAGCTCTAGGACAGAGAACACCGGGGAGCTGTTTTTT. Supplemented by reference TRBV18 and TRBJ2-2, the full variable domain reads NAGVMQNPRHLVRRRGQEARLRCSPMKGHSHVYWYRQLPEEGLKFMVYLQKENIIDESGMPKERFSAEFPKEGPSILRIQQVVRGDSAAYFCASSRTENTGELFFGEGSRLTVL.